This T cell receptor beta chain was identified in a study of T-cell reconstitution after alpha-beta-depleted transplantation in children. Overall study results and limits: Diversity and T-cell counts at one year after transplant derived mostly from new T cells. In some patients, recipient T cells and intrathymic progenitors surviving conditioning explained high day-60 diversity. Two months or so post-transplant, alpha-beta T cells reportedly derived from several hundred expanded graft clones.

A library of TCRbeta sequences, prepared with unique molecular identifiers, was generated. TCRdb fed the PCR reads into MiXCR, producing one record per CDR3 protein. This repertoire shows over 400,000 distinct CDR3 sequences, over 40% found once; its top ten account for 27%. This clonotype was observed at least ten times. No antigen is known for it. The sequence was collected from a girl aged 2 to 9 with aplastic anemia, due to receive a stem cell transplant. This material consisted of PBMCs, taken before TCRalphabeta/CD19-depleted stem cell transplant.

The CDR3 DNA follows: TGCAGTGCTGATACTAGCGGGACGAAGACCCAGTACTTC. Amino acid sequence: CSADTSGTKTQYF. The chain employs TRBV20-1 and TRBJ2-5; 10 bases are shared with TRBD2. CDR1 is DFQATT, CDR2 SNEGSKA, per germline (reference sequence). This CDR3 has 13 residues. With 5 bases clipped from V and 6 bases from J, the junction kept 6 bases outside the gene matches.